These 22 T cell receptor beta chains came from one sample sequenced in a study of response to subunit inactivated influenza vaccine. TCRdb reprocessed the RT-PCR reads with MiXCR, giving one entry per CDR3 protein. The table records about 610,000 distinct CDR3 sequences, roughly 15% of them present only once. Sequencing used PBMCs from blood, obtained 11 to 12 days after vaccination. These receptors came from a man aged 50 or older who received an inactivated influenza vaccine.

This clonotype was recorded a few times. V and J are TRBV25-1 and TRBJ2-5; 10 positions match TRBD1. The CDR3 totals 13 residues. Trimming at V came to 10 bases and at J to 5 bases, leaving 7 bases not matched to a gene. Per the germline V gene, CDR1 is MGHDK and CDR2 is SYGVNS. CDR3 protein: CATGTGAGETQYF. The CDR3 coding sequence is TGTGCCACCGGGACAGGGGCTGGGGAGACCCAGTACTTC.

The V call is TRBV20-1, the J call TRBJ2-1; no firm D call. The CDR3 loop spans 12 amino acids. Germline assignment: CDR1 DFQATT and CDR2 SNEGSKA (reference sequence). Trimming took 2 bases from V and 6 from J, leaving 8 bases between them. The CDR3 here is CSARPSVNEQFF. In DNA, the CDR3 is TGCAGTGCTAGACCTTCGGTCAATGAGCAGTTCTTC.

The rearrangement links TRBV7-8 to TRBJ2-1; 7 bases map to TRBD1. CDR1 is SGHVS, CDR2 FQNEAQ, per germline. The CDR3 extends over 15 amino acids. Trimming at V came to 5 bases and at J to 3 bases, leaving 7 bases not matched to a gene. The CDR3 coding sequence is TGTGCCAGCAGCATCGACAGGGTTTACTACAATGAGCAGTTCTTC. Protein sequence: CASSIDRVYYNEQFF.

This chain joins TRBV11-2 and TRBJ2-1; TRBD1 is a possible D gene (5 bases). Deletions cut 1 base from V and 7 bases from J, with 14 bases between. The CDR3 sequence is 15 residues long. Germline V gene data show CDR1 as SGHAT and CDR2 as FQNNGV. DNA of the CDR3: TGTGCCAGCAGCTTAGTGGGGCCAGCCCTTAATGAGCAGTTCTTC. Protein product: CASSLVGPALNEQFF.

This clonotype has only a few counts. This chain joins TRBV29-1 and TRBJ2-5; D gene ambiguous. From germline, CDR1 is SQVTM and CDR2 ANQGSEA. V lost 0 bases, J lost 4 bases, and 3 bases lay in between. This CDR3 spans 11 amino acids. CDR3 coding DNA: TGCAGCGTTGAAGATCTAGAGACCCAGTACTTC. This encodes CSVEDLETQYF.

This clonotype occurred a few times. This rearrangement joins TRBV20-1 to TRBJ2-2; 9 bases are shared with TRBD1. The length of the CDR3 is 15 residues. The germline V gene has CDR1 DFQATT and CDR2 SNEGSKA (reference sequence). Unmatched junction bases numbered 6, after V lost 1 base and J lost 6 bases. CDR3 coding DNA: TGCAGTGCTAGAGGCTTGGGGACAGGGCCCGGGGAGCTGTTTTTT. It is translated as CSARGLGTGPGELFF.

CDR3 amino acids: CASSLVSAVTQYF. CDR3 nucleotide sequence: TGTGCCAGCAGCTTAGTCTCAGCTGTTACGCAGTATTTT. V usage is TRBV11-2 and J usage is TRBJ2-3; D unclear. The germline V gene has CDR1 SGHAT and CDR2 FQNNGV. This CDR3 contains 13 residues. V lost 1 base, J lost 8 bases, and 10 bases lay in between.

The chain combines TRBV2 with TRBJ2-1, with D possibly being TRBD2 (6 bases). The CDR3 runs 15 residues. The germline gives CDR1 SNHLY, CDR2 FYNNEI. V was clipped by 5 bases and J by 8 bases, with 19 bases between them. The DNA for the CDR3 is TGTGCCAGCAGTTTGTGGCCGGGAGTAGCATATGAGCAGTTCTTC. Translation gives CASSLWPGVAYEQFF.

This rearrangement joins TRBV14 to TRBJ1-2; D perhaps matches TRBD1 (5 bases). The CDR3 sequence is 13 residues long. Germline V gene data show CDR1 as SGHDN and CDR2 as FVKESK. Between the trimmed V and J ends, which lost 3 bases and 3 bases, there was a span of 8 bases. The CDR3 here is CASSHGDYYGYTF. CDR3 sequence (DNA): TGTGCCAGCAGCCATGGGGACTACTATGGCTACACCTTC.

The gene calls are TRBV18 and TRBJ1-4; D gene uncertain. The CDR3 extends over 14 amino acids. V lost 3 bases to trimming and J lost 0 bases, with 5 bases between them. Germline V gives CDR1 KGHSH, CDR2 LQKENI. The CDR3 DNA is TGTGCCAGCTCACCGCTCCCAACTAATGAAAAACTGTTTTTT. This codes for CASSPLPTNEKLFF.

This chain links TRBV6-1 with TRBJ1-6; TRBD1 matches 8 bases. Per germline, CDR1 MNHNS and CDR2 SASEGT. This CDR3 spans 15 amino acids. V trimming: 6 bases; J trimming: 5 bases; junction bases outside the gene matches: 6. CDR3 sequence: CASRWGTGNNSPLHF. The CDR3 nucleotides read TGTGCCAGCAGATGGGGGACAGGCAATAATTCACCCCTCCACTTT.

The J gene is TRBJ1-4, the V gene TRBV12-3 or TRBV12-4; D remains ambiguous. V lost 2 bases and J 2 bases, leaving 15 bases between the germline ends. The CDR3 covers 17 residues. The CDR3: CASSLSTGRATNEKLFF. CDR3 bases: TGTGCCAGCAGTTTAAGCACCGGGAGGGCTACTAATGAAAAACTGTTTTTT.

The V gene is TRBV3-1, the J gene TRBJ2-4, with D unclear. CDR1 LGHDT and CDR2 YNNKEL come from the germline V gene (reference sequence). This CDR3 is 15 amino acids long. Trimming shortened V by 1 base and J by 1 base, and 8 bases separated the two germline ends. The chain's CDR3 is CASSQVLRAKNIQYF. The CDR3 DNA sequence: TGTGCCAGCAGCCAAGTATTACGGGCCAAAAACATTCAGTACTTC. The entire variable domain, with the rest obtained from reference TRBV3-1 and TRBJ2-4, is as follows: DTAVSQTPKYLVTQMGNDKSIKCEQNLGHDTMYWYKQDSKKFLKIMFSYNNKELIINETVPNRFSPKSPDKAHLNLHINSLELGDSAVYFCASSQVLRAKNIQYFGAGTRLSVL.

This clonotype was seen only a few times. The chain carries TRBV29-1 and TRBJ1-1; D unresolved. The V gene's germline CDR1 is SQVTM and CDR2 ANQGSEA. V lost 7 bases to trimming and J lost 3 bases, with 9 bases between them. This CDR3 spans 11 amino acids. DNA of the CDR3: TGCAGCGACTCGGGTGACACTGAAGCTTTCTTT. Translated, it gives CSDSGDTEAFF.

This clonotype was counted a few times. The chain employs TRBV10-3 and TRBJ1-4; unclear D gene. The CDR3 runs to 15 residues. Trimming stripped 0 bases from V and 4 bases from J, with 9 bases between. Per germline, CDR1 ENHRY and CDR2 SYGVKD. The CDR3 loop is CAISESEGINEKLFF. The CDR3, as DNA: TGTGCCATCAGTGAGTCGGAGGGTATTAATGAAAAACTGTTTTTT.

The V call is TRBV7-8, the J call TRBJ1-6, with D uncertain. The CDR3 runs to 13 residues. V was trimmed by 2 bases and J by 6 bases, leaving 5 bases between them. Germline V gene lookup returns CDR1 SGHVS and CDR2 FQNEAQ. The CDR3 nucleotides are TGTGCCAGCAGCTTAATGCTTAATTCACCCCTCCACTTT. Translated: CASSLMLNSPLHF.

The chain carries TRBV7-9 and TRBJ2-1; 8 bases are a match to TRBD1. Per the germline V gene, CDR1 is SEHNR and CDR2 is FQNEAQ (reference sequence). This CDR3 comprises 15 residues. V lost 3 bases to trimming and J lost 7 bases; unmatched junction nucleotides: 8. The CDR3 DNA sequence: TGTGCCAGCAGCTTCCCCCGGGACAGGCGAAATGAGCAGTTCTTC. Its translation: CASSFPRDRRNEQFF.

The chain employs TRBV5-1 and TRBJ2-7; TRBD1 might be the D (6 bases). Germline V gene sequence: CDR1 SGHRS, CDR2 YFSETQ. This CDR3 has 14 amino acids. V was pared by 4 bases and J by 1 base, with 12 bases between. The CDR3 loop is CASSRPQGSYEQYF. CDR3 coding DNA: TGCGCCAGCAGCCGCCCACAGGGATCCTACGAGCAGTACTTC.

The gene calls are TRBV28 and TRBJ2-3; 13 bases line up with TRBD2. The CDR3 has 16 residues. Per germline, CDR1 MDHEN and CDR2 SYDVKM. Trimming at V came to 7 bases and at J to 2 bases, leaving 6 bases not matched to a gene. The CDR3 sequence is CASTEGTSGITDTQYF. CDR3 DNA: TGTGCCAGCACCGAGGGGACTAGCGGGATCACAGATACGCAGTATTTT. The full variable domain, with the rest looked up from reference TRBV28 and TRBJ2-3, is DVKVTQSSRYLVKRTGEKVFLECVQDMDHENMFWYRQDPGLGLRLIYFSYDVKMKEKGDIPEGYSVSREKKERFSLILESASTNQTSMYLCASTEGTSGITDTQYFGPGTRLTVL.

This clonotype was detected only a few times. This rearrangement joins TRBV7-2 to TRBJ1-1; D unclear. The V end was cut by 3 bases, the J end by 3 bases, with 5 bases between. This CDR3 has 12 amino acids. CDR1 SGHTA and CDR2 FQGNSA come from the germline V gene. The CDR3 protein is CASSFSDTEAFF. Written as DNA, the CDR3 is TGTGCCAGCAGCTTTTCGGACACTGAAGCTTTCTTT.

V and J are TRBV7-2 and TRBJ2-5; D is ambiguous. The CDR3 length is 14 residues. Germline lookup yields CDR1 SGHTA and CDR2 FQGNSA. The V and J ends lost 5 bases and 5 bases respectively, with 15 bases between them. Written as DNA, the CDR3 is TGTGCCAGCAGCAACTCCAGATGGACCGAGACCCAGTACTTC. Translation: CASSNSRWTETQYF.

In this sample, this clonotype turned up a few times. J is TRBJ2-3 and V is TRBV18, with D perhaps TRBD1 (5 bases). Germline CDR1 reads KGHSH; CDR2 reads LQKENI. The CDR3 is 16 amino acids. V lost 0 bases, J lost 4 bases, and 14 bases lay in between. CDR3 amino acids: CASSPPQGDRSDTQYF. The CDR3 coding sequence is TGTGCCAGCTCACCACCGCAGGGTGATAGGTCAGATACGCAGTATTTT.